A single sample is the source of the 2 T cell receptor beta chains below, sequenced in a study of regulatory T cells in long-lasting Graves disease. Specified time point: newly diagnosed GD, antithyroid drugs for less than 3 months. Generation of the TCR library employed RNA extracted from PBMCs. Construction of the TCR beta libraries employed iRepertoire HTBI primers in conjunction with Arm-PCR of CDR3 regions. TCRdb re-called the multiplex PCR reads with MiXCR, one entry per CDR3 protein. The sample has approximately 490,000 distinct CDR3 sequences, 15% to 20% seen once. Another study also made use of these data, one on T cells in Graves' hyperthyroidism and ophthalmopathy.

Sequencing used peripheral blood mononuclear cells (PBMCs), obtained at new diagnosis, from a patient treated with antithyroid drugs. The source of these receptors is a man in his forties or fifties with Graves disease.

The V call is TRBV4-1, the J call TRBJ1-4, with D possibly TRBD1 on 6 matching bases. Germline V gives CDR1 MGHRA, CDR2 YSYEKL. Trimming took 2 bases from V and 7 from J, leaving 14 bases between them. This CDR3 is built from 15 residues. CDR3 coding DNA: TGCGCCAGCAGCCAACACAGGGTGTCGGGTGAAAAACTGTTTTTT. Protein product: CASSQHRVSGEKLFF.

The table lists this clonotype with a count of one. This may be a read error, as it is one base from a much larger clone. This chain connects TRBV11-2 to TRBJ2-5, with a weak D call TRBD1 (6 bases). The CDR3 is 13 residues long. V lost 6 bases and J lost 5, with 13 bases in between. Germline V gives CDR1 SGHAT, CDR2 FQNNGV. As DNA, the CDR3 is TGTGCCAGCAGTCAACAGGGCGCGGAGACCCAGTACTTC. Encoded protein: CASSQQGAETQYF.